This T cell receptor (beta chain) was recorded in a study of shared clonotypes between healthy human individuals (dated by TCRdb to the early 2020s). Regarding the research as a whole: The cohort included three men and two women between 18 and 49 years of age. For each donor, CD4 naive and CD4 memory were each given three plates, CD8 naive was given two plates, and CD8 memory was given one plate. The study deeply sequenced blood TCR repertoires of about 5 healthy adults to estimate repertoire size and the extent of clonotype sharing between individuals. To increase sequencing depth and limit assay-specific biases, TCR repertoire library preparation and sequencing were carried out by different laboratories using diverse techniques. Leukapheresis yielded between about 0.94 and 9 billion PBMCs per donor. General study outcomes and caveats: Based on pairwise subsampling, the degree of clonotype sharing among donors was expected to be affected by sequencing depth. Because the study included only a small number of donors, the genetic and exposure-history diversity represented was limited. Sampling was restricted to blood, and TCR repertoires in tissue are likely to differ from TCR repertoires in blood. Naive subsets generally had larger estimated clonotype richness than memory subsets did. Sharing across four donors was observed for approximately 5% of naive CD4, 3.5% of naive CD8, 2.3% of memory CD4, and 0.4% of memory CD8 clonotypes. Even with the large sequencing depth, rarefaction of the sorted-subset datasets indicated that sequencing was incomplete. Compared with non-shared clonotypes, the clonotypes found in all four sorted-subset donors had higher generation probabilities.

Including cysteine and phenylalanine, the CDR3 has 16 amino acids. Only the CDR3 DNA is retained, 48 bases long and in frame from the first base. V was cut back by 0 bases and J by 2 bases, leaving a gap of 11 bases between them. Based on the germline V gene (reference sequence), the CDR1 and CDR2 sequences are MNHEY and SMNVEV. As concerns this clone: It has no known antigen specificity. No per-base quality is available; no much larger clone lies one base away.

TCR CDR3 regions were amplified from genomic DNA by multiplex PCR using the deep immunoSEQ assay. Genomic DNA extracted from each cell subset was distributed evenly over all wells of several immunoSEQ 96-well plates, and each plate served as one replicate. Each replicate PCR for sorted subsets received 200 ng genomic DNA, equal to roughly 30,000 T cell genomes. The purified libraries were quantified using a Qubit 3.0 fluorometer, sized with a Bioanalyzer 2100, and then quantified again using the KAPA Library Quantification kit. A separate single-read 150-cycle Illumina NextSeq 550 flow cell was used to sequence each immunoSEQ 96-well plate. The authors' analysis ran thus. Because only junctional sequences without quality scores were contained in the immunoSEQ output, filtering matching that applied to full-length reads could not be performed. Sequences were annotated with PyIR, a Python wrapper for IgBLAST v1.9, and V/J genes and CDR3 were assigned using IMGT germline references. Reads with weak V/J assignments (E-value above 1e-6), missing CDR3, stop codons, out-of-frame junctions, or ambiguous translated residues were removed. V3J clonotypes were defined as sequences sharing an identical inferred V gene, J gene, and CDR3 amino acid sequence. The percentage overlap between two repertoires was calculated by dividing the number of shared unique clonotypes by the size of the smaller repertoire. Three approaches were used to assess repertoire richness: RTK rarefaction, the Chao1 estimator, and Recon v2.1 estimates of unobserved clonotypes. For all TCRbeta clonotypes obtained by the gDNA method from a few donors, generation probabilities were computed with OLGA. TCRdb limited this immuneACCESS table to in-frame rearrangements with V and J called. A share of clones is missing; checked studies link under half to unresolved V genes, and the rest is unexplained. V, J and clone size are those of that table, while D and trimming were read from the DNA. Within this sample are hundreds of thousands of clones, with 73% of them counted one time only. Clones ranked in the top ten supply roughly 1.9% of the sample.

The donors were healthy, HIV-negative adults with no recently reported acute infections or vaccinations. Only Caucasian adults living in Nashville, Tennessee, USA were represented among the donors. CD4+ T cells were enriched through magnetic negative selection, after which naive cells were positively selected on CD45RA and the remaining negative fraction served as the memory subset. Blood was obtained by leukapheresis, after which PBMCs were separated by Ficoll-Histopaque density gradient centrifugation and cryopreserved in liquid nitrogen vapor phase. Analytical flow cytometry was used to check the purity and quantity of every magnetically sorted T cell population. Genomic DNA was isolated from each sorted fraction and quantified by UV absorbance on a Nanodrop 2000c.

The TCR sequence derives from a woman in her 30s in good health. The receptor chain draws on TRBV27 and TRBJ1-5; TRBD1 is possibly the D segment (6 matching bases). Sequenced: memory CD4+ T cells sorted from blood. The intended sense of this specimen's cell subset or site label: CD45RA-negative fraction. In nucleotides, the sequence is TGTGCCAGCAGTTTATCAGGGGGTCCGGGCAATCAGCCCCAGCATTTT. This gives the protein CASSLSGGPGNQPQHF.